A single sample is the source of the 14 T cell receptor beta chains below, sequenced in a study of T cells in Graves' hyperthyroidism and ophthalmopathy (dated by TCRdb to the late 2010s). Receptor amplification or capture employed multiplex PCR. Sequencing was carried out with an Illumina HiSeq 2000. Amplification of TCR beta CDR3 regions was carried out from RNA transcripts. The TCR CDR3 was subjected to a first round of RT-PCR using the HTBI primer set and the Qiagen OneStep RT-PCR kit. TCRdb itself trimmed the public reads at Q25 with fastp, ran MiXCR and retained productive beta chains. CDR3 protein duplicates are merged, each entry listing the most common genes and DNA. The sample has approximately 560,000 distinct CDR3 sequences on record, 15% to 18% of them singletons. The leading ten clones occupy roughly 7.3% of the sample. Sequencing was performed on blood. These receptors originate from a woman aged 25 to 39 with Graves' hyperthyroidism.

The chain employs TRBV18 and TRBJ2-5, with D perhaps being TRBD1 or TRBD2 (5 bases each). The V gene's germline CDR1 is KGHSH and CDR2 LQKENI. The ends were cut back, 2 bases at V and 5 bases at J, with 15 bases in the middle. The CDR3 consists of 15 residues. CDR3 in DNA: TGTGCCAGCTCACCATTCGACCTGGGGGAGGAGACCCAGTACTTC. This gives the protein CASSPFDLGEETQYF.

The chain has TRBV29-1 and TRBJ2-3; 16 bases match TRBD2. The V gene end was trimmed by 3 bases and the J gene end by 3 bases; junction bases not matched to a gene: 9. This CDR3 region has 18 residues. The V gene's germline CDR1 is SQVTM and CDR2 ANQGSEA. This CDR3 reads CSVEWPGLAGGPTDTQYF. The CDR3 nucleotides read TGCAGCGTTGAGTGGCCGGGACTAGCGGGAGGGCCTACAGATACGCAGTATTTT.

This clonotype was picked up many times. The chain joins TRBV29-1 to TRBJ2-2; no clear D gene. V was clipped by 3 bases and J by 3 bases, with 8 bases between them. Germline-derived CDR1 and CDR2 are SQVTM and ANQGSEA. This CDR3 is 13 amino acids long. CDR3 residues: CSVDPRHTGELFF. The CDR3 nucleotides are TGCAGCGTTGACCCCCGCCACACCGGGGAGCTGTTTTTT.

This clonotype has a handful of counts. The V gene is TRBV6-1, the J gene TRBJ2-1; D is ambiguous. This CDR3 comprises 15 residues. V was pared by 3 bases and J by 1 base, with 10 bases between. CDR1 is MNHNS, CDR2 SASEGT, per germline. The CDR3 region has the DNA TGTGCCAGCAGTGAGGACGGATTTTCCTACAATGAGCAGTTCTTC. Its translation is CASSEDGFSYNEQFF.

The genes are TRBV19 and TRBJ2-2, with TRBD1 matching 10 bases. Per germline, CDR1 LNHDA and CDR2 SQIVND (reference sequence). V lost 6 bases to trimming and J lost 2 bases; unmatched junction nucleotides: 6. The CDR3 spans 16 residues. CDR3 amino acids: CASRRQGAANTGELFF. The CDR3 region has the DNA TGTGCCAGTAGAAGACAGGGGGCTGCTAACACCGGGGAGCTGTTTTTT.

V is TRBV7-2 and J is TRBJ2-1, with TRBD2 matching over 13 bases. Germline trimming cut 4 bases from V and 4 bases from J; bases unmatched to any gene: 7. Germline assignment: CDR1 SGHTA and CDR2 FQGNSA. The CDR3 runs 17 residues. The CDR3: CASSSRGLAGDYNEQFF. CDR3 in DNA: TGTGCCAGCAGCTCTCGCGGACTAGCGGGAGATTACAATGAGCAGTTCTTC.

V and J are TRBV12-3 or TRBV12-4 and TRBJ2-7; 7 bases fit TRBD2. The CDR3 covers 15 residues. V lost 1 base, J lost 6 bases, and 9 bases stayed unmatched. The CDR3 DNA reads as TGTGCCAGCAGTTTAGATAGCGGGCCCCTTCTCGAGCAGTACTTC. It encodes CASSLDSGPLLEQYF.

The chain links TRBV7-3 to TRBJ2-2; 7 nucleotides line up with TRBD1. This CDR3 spans 16 amino acids. CDR1 is SGHTA, CDR2 FQGTGA, per germline. Trimming removed 5 bases from V and 4 bases from J; junction bases left unmatched: 10. CDR3 in amino acids: CASSLTMDRSTGELFF. CDR3 coding DNA: TGTGCCAGCAGCCTGACGATGGACAGGAGCACCGGGGAGCTGTTTTTT. Supplemented by reference TRBV7-3 and TRBJ2-2, the full variable domain reads GAGVSQTPSNKVTEKGKYVELRCDPISGHTALYWYRQSLGQGPEFLIYFQGTGAADDSGLPNDRFFAVRPEGSVSTLKIQRTERGDSAVYLCASSLTMDRSTGELFFGEGSRLTVL.

In this sample, this clonotype turned up many times. The J gene is TRBJ2-6, the V gene TRBV6-2 or TRBV6-3; D unresolved. Germline-derived CDR1 and CDR2 are MNHEY and SVGEGT. The CDR3 is made up of 17 amino acids. The V gene lost 6 bases and the J gene lost 0 bases, with 15 bases spanning the gap. This CDR3 reads CASSPRRHISGANVLTF. The CDR3 DNA reads TGTGCCAGCAGCCCGCGGCGCCACATCTCTGGGGCCAACGTCCTGACTTTC.

This clonotype was seen only a few times. This chain uses TRBV3-1 with TRBJ2-1; D may be TRBD1 (6 bases). This CDR3 region has 12 residues. CDR1 is LGHDT and CDR2 is YNNKEL in the germline V gene (reference sequence). V lost 6 bases and J 8 bases, leaving 11 bases between the germline ends. In nucleotides, the CDR3 is TGTGCCAGCAGTTACAGGGTAGATGAGCAGTTCTTC. Protein sequence: CASSYRVDEQFF.

This clonotype was detected many times. The rearrangement links TRBV6-1 to TRBJ1-5; a possible D gene is TRBD1 (6 bases). V dropped 6 bases and J dropped 6 bases, with 15 bases sitting between them. The CDR3 totals 14 residues. CDR1 is MNHNS, CDR2 SASEGT, per germline. The CDR3 DNA follows: TGTGCCAGCAGCGACCTGGGGGGCGGTCAGCCCCAGCATTTT. This sequence encodes CASSDLGGGQPQHF.

In this sample, this clonotype turned up many times. The rearrangement joins TRBV11-2 to TRBJ2-3; D uncertain. This CDR3 comprises 10 residues. Germline values: CDR1 SGHAT, CDR2 FQNNGV. Between the trimmed V and J ends, which lost 3 bases and 6 bases, there was a span of 1 base. Here the CDR3 reads CASSLDTQYF. CDR3 sequence (DNA): TGTGCCAGCAGCTTGGATACGCAGTATTTT.

About this clonotype: A much larger clone is a single base away; this may be a read error. The genes are TRBV11-1 and TRBJ1-2; a weak D match, TRBD1 (6 bases). The CDR3 has 16 amino acids. The V gene's germline CDR1 is SGHAT and CDR2 FQDESV (reference sequence). As DNA, the CDR3 is TGTGCCAGCGGCTTAAATACGGGGGCCGATGGCTATGGCTACACCTTC. It specifies CASGLNTGADGYGYTF.

Ten or more counts support this clonotype. The gene calls are TRBV19 and TRBJ2-7, with 7 bases aligning to TRBD1. V lost 5 bases to trimming and J lost 0 bases; unmatched junction nucleotides: 19. The CDR3 runs 19 residues. Germline CDR1 LNHDA, CDR2 SQIVND (reference sequence). DNA of the CDR3: TGTGCCAGTAGTCTCTCCCTATGGACAGGTCGGGGAAACTCCTACGAGCAGTACTTC. It encodes CASSLSLWTGRGNSYEQYF.